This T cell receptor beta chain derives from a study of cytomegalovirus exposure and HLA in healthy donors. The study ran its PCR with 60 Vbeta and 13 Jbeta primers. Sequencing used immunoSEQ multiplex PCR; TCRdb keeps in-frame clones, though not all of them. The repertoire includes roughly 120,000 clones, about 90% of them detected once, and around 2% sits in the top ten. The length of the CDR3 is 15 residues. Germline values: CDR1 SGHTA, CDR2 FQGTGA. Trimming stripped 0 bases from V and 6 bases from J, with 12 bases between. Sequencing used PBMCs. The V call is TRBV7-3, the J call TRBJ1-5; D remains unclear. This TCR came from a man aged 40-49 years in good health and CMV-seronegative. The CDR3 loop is CASSLTFGLRQPQHF. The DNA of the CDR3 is TGTGCCAGCAGCTTAACCTTCGGTTTGCGTCAGCCCCAGCATTTT.